What follows are 5 T cell receptor beta chains derived from one specimen sequenced in a study of T-cell memory formation after mild COVID-19. TCRdb reprocessed the 5' RACE reads via MiXCR and lists one record per CDR3 protein. The table records roughly 450,000 distinct CDR3 sequences, over 15% of them present only once. The material sequenced was PBMCs or a T cell subset sorted from them (not recorded which). The source of these receptors is an adult woman who had mild COVID-19 (a few samples of this study predate the infection). Cell type and time point are not known.

The J gene is TRBJ2-1, the V gene TRBV5-1; 12 bases are a match to TRBD2. Germline-derived CDR1 and CDR2 are SGHRS and YFSETQ. Trimming cost V 1 base and J 3 bases; bases outside gene matches: 2. The length of the CDR3 is 16 residues. The chain's CDR3 is CASSLTSGGNYNEQFF. The CDR3 nucleotides read TGCGCCAGCAGCTTGACTAGCGGGGGGAACTACAATGAGCAGTTCTTC. Drawing the rest from reference TRBV5-1 and TRBJ2-1, the complete variable domain is KAGVTQTPRYLIKTRGQQVTLSCSPISGHRSVSWYQQTPGQGLQFLFEYFSETQRNKGNFPGRFSGRQFSNSRSEMNVSTLELGDSALYLCASSLTSGGNYNEQFFGPGTRLTVL.

This rearrangement joins TRBV19 to TRBJ1-1; 7 bases are a match to TRBD1. Germline assignment: CDR1 LNHDA and CDR2 SQIVND (reference sequence). The CDR3 has 15 residues. J was trimmed by 1 base and V by 5 bases; bases with no gene match: 7. CDR3 nucleotide sequence: TGTGCCAGTAGTGACATTACAGGGGCGAACACTGAAGCTTTCTTT. It specifies CASSDITGANTEAFF.

This clonotype was picked up a small number of times. This chain uses TRBV12-3 or TRBV12-4 with TRBJ1-1; 7 nucleotides line up with TRBD1. With V trimmed by 4 bases and J by 4 bases, 9 bases remained unmatched. This CDR3 is 15 amino acids long. The CDR3 loop is CASSSRRTGATEAFF. The CDR3 nucleotides read TGTGCCAGCAGTTCTCGTAGGACAGGAGCCACTGAAGCTTTCTTT.

The chain carries TRBV10-3 and TRBJ2-1, with unresolved D. CDR1 and CDR2 (germline): ENHRY, SYGVKD. The CDR3 covers 12 residues. The V gene lost 6 bases and the J gene lost 6 bases, with 9 bases spanning the gap. The DNA of the CDR3 is TGTGCCATCAGCCGCATAGTCAATGAGCAGTTCTTC. It translates to CAISRIVNEQFF.

This chain's CDR3 is CASSYSSSGRGTDTQYF. CDR3 coding DNA: TGTGCCAGCAGTTACTCCTCTAGCGGGAGGGGCACAGATACGCAGTATTTT. V gene TRBV6-5 combines with J gene TRBJ2-3, with 12 nucleotides matching TRBD2. Germline CDR1 is MNHEY and CDR2 is SVGAGI. This CDR3 region has 17 residues. The junction had 2 bases not matched to a gene; V was cut back by 0 bases and J by 1 base.